Included here is one T cell receptor (beta chain) sequence, with context. Its antigen is not identified. cDNA libraries for TCR alpha and TCR beta, carrying sample barcodes and UMIs, came from 5'RACE with constant-segment primers. TCRdb recomputed calls from the 5' RACE reads with MiXCR, one row per CDR3 protein. This table has roughly 500,000 distinct CDR3 sequences, around 20% appearing once. V was shortened by 4 bases and J by 4 bases, with 13 bases between the two germline ends. CDR1 and CDR2 from the germline V gene are SQVTM and ANQGSEA. The CDR3 is made up of 13 amino acids. These data belong to a study of T-cell memory formation after mild COVID-19. Turning to the study itself: Clustering of TCRs was largely donor specific.

Notes on the study in general: Some SARS-CoV-2-responding clones were already detected in memory before infection. CD4+ clones that contracted lay mainly in CM and EM; CD8+ ones lay in EMRA.

This TCR derives from an adult woman who had mild COVID-19 (a few samples of this study predate the infection). Cell type and time point are not known. Sequencing input: PBMCs or a T cell subset sorted from them (not recorded which). V and J are TRBV29-1 and TRBJ1-2; a possible D gene is TRBD1 (6 bases). CDR3 in amino acids: CSVGGTGSYGYTF. CDR3 DNA sequence: TGCAGCGTTGGGGGAACAGGGAGCTATGGCTACACCTTC.